A single sample is the source of the 29 T cell receptor beta chains below, sequenced in a study of blood T cell repertoires in COVID-19. The table came from immunoSEQ multiplex PCR; TCRdb's copy has only in-frame clones and leaves some out. The data hold 65,000 to 85,000 clones, with 60% to 85% observed a single time. The sequenced sample consisted of peripheral blood. The receptors were gathered from a woman of 80 years or more with active or convalescent COVID-19.

The rearrangement links TRBV28 to TRBJ1-5; D may be TRBD1 (6 bases). Trimming shortened V by 2 bases and J by 3 bases, and 14 bases separated the two germline ends. CDR1 and CDR2 from the germline V gene are MDHEN and SYDVKM. This CDR3 is 16 amino acids long. CDR3 in DNA: TGTGCCAGCAGTTTAATTCAGGGGTTGGACAATCAGCCCCAGCATTTT. Translated, it gives CASSLIQGLDNQPQHF. The entire variable domain, with the rest obtained from reference TRBV28 and TRBJ1-5, is as follows: DVKVTQSSRYLVKRTGEKVFLECVQDMDHENMFWYRQDPGLGLRLIYFSYDVKMKEKGDIPEGYSVSREKKERFSLILESASTNQTSMYLCASSLIQGLDNQPQHFGDGTRLSIL.

The rearrangement uses TRBV4-1 and TRBJ2-6, with a tentative D call TRBD1 (5 bases). The CDR3 extends over 18 amino acids. Trimming pared 0 bases from V and 0 bases from J, leaving 12 bases between. Per germline, CDR1 MGHRA and CDR2 YSYEKL. CDR3 amino acids: CASSQDAGISSGANVLTF. The CDR3 region has the DNA TGCGCCAGCAGCCAAGATGCAGGGATAAGCTCTGGGGCCAACGTCCTGACTTTC.

The rearrangement joins TRBV9 to TRBJ2-3, with TRBD1 identical over 11 bases. The CDR3 totals 17 residues. The V gene end was trimmed by 3 bases and the J gene end by 5 bases; junction bases not matched to a gene: 11. Germline-derived CDR1 and CDR2 are SGDLS and YYNGEE. CDR3 DNA: TGTGCCAGCAGCGAAACCGGGACAGGGGGAGTGGGAGATACGCAGTATTTT. Translating it yields CASSETGTGGVGDTQYF.

V and J are TRBV11-2 and TRBJ2-1; 11 nucleotides align to TRBD2. CDR3 length equals 15 residues. Trimming took 1 base from V and 9 from J; bases not matched to a gene: 5. CDR1 is SGHAT and CDR2 is FQNNGV in the germline V gene. The CDR3 DNA sequence: TGTGCCAGCAGCTTAGTTCTAGCGGGAGGTAGTGAGCAGTTCTTC. Protein: CASSLVLAGGSEQFF. The whole variable domain, filled in from reference TRBV11-2 and TRBJ2-1, reads EAGVAQSPRYKIIEKRQSVAFWCNPISGHATLYWYQQILGQGPKLLIQFQNNGVVDDSQLPKDRFSAERLKGVDSTLKIQPAKLEDSAVYLCASSLVLAGGSEQFFGPGTRLTVL.

This clone has only a few counts. This chain connects TRBV6-6 to TRBJ2-7, with 7 bases aligning to TRBD2. The CDR3 has 14 residues. Unmatched junction bases numbered 5, after V lost 6 bases and J lost 0 bases. Germline CDR1 and CDR2: MNHNY and SVGAGI (reference sequence). DNA of the CDR3: TGTGCCAGCAGCCGAAGCGGGAACTCCTACGAGCAGTACTTC. Translated, it gives CASSRSGNSYEQYF.

This clone occurred once. The chain couples TRBV29-1 to TRBJ1-2; a weak D match, TRBD1 (5 bases). This CDR3 comprises 16 residues. Between the trimmed V and J ends, which lost 0 bases and 4 bases, there was a span of 18 bases. The germline CDR1 and CDR2 sequences are SQVTM and ANQGSEA. CDR3 sequence reads: CSVEEVGGVVGYGYTF. The CDR3 coding sequence is TGCAGCGTTGAAGAAGTGGGAGGGGTAGTCGGCTATGGCTACACCTTC.

This clone showed up just once. This sequence joins TRBV5-1 and TRBJ1-4, with D maybe TRBD1 (5 bases). Per germline, CDR1 SGHRS and CDR2 YFSETQ. The CDR3 covers 16 residues. Trimming pared 0 bases from V and 0 bases from J, leaving 9 bases between. DNA for the CDR3: TGCGCCAGCAGCTTGGGGCCGACAGCAACTAATGAAAAACTGTTTTTT. Amino acids: CASSLGPTATNEKLFF.

This sequence joins TRBV4-3 and TRBJ1-4; the D is unclear. The CDR3 contains 15 residues. Germline lookup yields CDR1 LGHNA and CDR2 YSLEER. V was pared by 0 bases and J by 7 bases, with 12 bases between. The CDR3: CASSQDPQEAEKLFF. The CDR3 bases are TGCGCCAGCAGCCAAGATCCGCAGGAGGCTGAAAAACTGTTTTTT.

The chain joins TRBV5-4 to TRBJ2-6; D unresolved. Germline assignment: CDR1 SGHNT and CDR2 YYREEE (reference sequence). The CDR3 spans 17 residues. Trimming stripped 0 bases from V and 0 bases from J, with 10 bases between. The CDR3 is CASSLDSTYSGANVLTF. In nucleotides, the CDR3 is TGTGCCAGCAGCTTGGACAGTACCTACTCTGGGGCCAACGTCCTGACTTTC.

The chain is built from TRBV5-1 and TRBJ2-7; 7 nucleotides align to TRBD2. V lost 0 bases and J lost 6; bases outside the gene matches: 6. CDR3 size: 14 residues. The germline CDR1 and CDR2 sequences are SGHRS and YFSETQ. The CDR3 coding sequence is TGCGCCAGCAGCTTGGGACTAGCAGGCGGCGAGCAGTACTTC. The encoded protein is CASSLGLAGGEQYF.

The V gene is TRBV7-9, the J gene TRBJ2-7; 9 bases line up with TRBD2. This CDR3 region has 14 residues. The germline CDR1 and CDR2 sequences are SEHNR and FQNEAQ (reference sequence). V lost 4 bases, J lost 2 bases, and 3 bases stayed unmatched. The CDR3 spells CASSWAGGPYEQYF. CDR3 bases: TGTGCCAGCAGCTGGGCGGGAGGGCCCTACGAGCAGTACTTC.

The genes are TRBV28 and TRBJ2-2; D is perhaps TRBD1 (6 bases). Per the germline V gene, CDR1 is MDHEN and CDR2 is SYDVKM. Trimming left V 6 bases short and J 2 bases short, with 16 bases between. There are 16 residues in the CDR3. The CDR3 DNA reads TGTGCCAGCAGAACCACATGGGGGCTTAACACCGGGGAGCTGTTTTTT. It translates to CASRTTWGLNTGELFF.

The V and J genes are TRBV24-1 and TRBJ2-7; 7 bases map to TRBD1. The germline CDR1 and CDR2 sequences are KGHDR and SFDVKD. Unmatched junction bases numbered 21, after V lost 6 bases and J lost 5 bases. There are 18 residues in the CDR3. CDR3 DNA sequence: TGTGCCACCAGTTATCCCACAAGACAGGGCACGGATGTGGACGAGCAGTACTTC. It translates to CATSYPTRQGTDVDEQYF.

The CDR3 loop reads CASSVVGNQGDIQYF. CDR3 nucleotides: TGTGCCAGCAGCGTAGTAGGTAATCAGGGGGACATTCAGTACTTC. The J gene is TRBJ2-4, the V gene TRBV9, with 7 bases lining up with TRBD1. This CDR3 has 15 residues. With V trimmed by 0 bases and J by 8 bases, 8 bases remained unmatched. Germline assignment: CDR1 SGDLS and CDR2 YYNGEE.

This chain joins TRBV5-5 and TRBJ1-1; D might be TRBD1 (5 bases). The germline gives CDR1 SGHKS, CDR2 YYEKEE (reference sequence). Trimming stripped 4 bases from V and 1 base from J, with 11 bases between. The CDR3 consists of 14 residues. The CDR3 protein is CASSHIGGNTEAFF. The CDR3, as DNA: TGTGCCAGCAGCCACATCGGGGGGAACACTGAAGCTTTCTTT. Full variable domain (remainder filled in from reference TRBV5-5 and TRBJ1-1): DAGVTQSPTHLIKTRGQQVTLRCSPISGHKSVSWYQQVLGQGPQFIFQYYEKEERGRGNFPDRFSARQFPNYSSELNVNALLLGDSALYLCASSHIGGNTEAFFGQGTRLTVV.

V gene TRBV18 combines with J gene TRBJ2-5; 7 nucleotides agree with TRBD2. V shed 8 bases and J 4 bases; nucleotides not matched to a gene: 13. This CDR3 comprises 15 residues. Germline V gene sequence: CDR1 KGHSH, CDR2 LQKENI. This chain's CDR3 is CASRQAASGIETQYF. As DNA, the CDR3 is TGTGCCAGCCGTCAGGCGGCTAGCGGAATAGAGACCCAGTACTTC.

The V and J genes are TRBV7-9 and TRBJ1-2; weak D call: TRBD1 (5 bases). Trimming stripped 9 bases from V and 4 bases from J, with 21 bases between. This CDR3 has 15 residues. Germline V gives CDR1 SEHNR, CDR2 FQNEAQ (reference sequence). The CDR3 DNA follows: TGTGCCAGTATGGAGGGGACCGGTTATATCTATGGCTACACCTTC. Translation gives CASMEGTGYIYGYTF.

Turning to this clone: One end of the junction varies from germline; a read error may be responsible. In DNA form, the CDR3 reads TGCGCCAGCCGCTTCGGGCGGGGGGGGGCGGAAGATACGCAGTATTTT. Translating it yields CASRFGRGGAEDTQYF. The chain uses TRBV5-1 and TRBJ2-3; 9 nucleotides agree with TRBD2. The CDR3 spans 16 residues. CDR1 SGHRS and CDR2 YFSETQ come from the germline V gene.

The count of this clone is one. The chain is built from TRBV7-2 and TRBJ1-2; D call uncertain. This CDR3 is 13 amino acids long. The ends were cut back, 2 bases at V and 1 base at J, with 5 bases in the middle. Germline V gives CDR1 SGHTA, CDR2 FQGNSA. The CDR3 DNA sequence: TGTGCCAGCAGCTTATCAGTTAACTATGGCTACACCTTC. Protein product: CASSLSVNYGYTF.

This chain's CDR3 is CASSLTGGYNSPLHF. DNA of the CDR3: TGTGCCAGCAGCCTGACAGGGGGATATAATTCACCCCTCCACTTT. The rearrangement uses TRBV25-1 and TRBJ1-6, with 9 bases aligning to TRBD1. V was clipped by 6 bases and J by 4 bases; unmatched bases: 4. The CDR3 totals 15 residues. Germline V CDR1 and CDR2: MGHDK, SYGVNS.

The rearrangement uses TRBV9 and TRBJ1-6, with TRBD1 identical over 7 bases. CDR3 length: 15 residues. Germline CDR1 is SGDLS and CDR2 is YYNGEE. V shed 2 bases and J 7 bases; nucleotides not matched to a gene: 6. The CDR3 DNA sequence: TGTGCCAGCAGCGTCGAACAGGGGAACAATTCACCCCTCCACTTT. Its translation is CASSVEQGNNSPLHF.

The gene calls are TRBV4-3 and TRBJ1-2; tentative D call: TRBD1 (5 bases). The CDR3 runs to 14 residues. V lost 7 bases, J lost 2 bases, and 14 bases lay in between. The V gene's germline CDR1 is LGHNA and CDR2 YSLEER. The CDR3 DNA reads TGCGCCAGCACGCCTACCGGGGGAAACTATGGCTACACCTTC. Translation gives CASTPTGGNYGYTF.

This chain connects TRBV12-2 to TRBJ1-2. TRBV12-2 is a listed pseudogene. The CDR3 is made up of 17 amino acids. The CDR3 coding sequence is TGTGCAAGTCGCTTTCAACGAGCACAGAACCTGGCGGGTGGCTACACCTTC. It codes for CASRFQRAQNLAGGYTF.

V is TRBV6-5 and J is TRBJ1-2; the match to TRBD1 covers 12 bases. After removal of 6 bases from V and 6 bases from J, the junction contained 8 bases not matched to a gene. CDR3 length: 15 amino acids. The germline gives CDR1 MNHEY, CDR2 SVGAGI. The CDR3 DNA follows: TGTGCCAGCAGGGCCGGGACAGGGGGCGCGGATGGCTACACCTTC. Translating gives CASRAGTGGADGYTF.

The chain combines TRBV7-2 with TRBJ2-6; tentatively, D is TRBD1 (5 bases). V was cut by 6 bases and J by 2 bases, with 11 bases left in between. Germline assignment: CDR1 SGHTA and CDR2 FQGNSA. The CDR3 is made up of 15 amino acids. The CDR3 is CASSIRVPGANVLTF. The CDR3 bases are TGTGCCAGCAGTATCAGGGTTCCTGGGGCCAACGTCCTGACTTTC.

The chain couples TRBV10-3 to TRBJ1-5, with 9 bases identical to TRBD1. Germline V gives CDR1 ENHRY, CDR2 SYGVKD. Unmatched junction bases numbered 10, after V lost 4 bases and J lost 3 bases. The CDR3 is 17 residues long. CDR3 nucleotides: TGTGCCATCAGTGGGGGGACAGGGAGTGGCCCCAATCAGCCCCAGCATTTT. Its protein is CAISGGTGSGPNQPQHF.

This chain joins TRBV5-1 and TRBJ1-1, with D unresolved. Trimming took 2 bases from V and 0 from J, leaving 8 bases between them. The germline V gene has CDR1 SGHRS and CDR2 YFSETQ. The CDR3 extends over 14 amino acids. Here the CDR3 DNA reads TGCGCCAGCAGCTTACAGCACATGAACACTGAAGCTTTCTTT. Translated, it gives CASSLQHMNTEAFF. Drawing the rest from reference TRBV5-1 and TRBJ1-1, the complete variable domain is KAGVTQTPRYLIKTRGQQVTLSCSPISGHRSVSWYQQTPGQGLQFLFEYFSETQRNKGNFPGRFSGRQFSNSRSEMNVSTLELGDSALYLCASSLQHMNTEAFFGQGTRLTVV.

V is TRBV15 and J is TRBJ2-7; TRBD2 aligns across 8 bases. With V trimmed by 0 bases and J by 7 bases, 5 bases remained unmatched. CDR3 length: 14 amino acids. CDR1 and CDR2 (germline): LNHNV, YYDKDF (reference sequence). The CDR3 DNA is TGTGCCACCAGCAGAGACGGGGGGGCCGGTGAGCAGTACTTC. Translated, it gives CATSRDGGAGEQYF.

The sample holds a few counts of this clone. The chain links TRBV11-2 to TRBJ1-1, with D tentatively TRBD1 (5 bases). This CDR3 contains 16 residues. The germline CDR1 and CDR2 sequences are SGHAT and FQNNGV. V lost 3 bases to trimming and J lost 3 bases, with 17 bases between them. The CDR3, as DNA: TGTGCCAGCAGCTTGGGTTTGGGCAGGGTGGACACTGAAGCTTTCTTT. Encoded protein: CASSLGLGRVDTEAFF.